This T cell receptor (beta chain) stems from a study of shared clonotypes between healthy human individuals. Study-wide results and caveats: Measured sharing among donors was expected to vary with sequencing depth. The study's rarefaction showed incomplete sorted-subset sequencing despite large depth.

Naive CD8 cells, CD45RO-negative and positively selected for CCR7, excluded terminally differentiated effector memory CD45RA+ cells. Per germline, CDR1 MNHEY and CDR2 SVGAGI. The ends lost 5 bases at V and 6 bases at J; junction bases unmatched: 10. This CDR3 spans 15 amino acids. With regard to this clone: The target antigen is unknown.

Generated by immunoSEQ multiplex PCR, the TCRdb table keeps only in-frame clones and is missing some. The data show hundreds of thousands of clones, about 96% seen once. The rearrangement joins TRBV6-5 to TRBJ2-3, with 8 positions matching TRBD2. This clonotype was sampled from a woman in her twenties or thirties in good health. The sequencing sample was made of naive CD8+ T cells sorted from blood. CDR3 amino acids: CASSILAETPDTQYF. Here the CDR3 DNA reads TGTGCCAGCAGTATACTAGCGGAGACCCCGGATACGCAGTATTTT.